The 20 T cell receptor beta chains below all came from one sample that was sequenced in a study of metastatic and nonmetastatic thyroid tumors. Ahead of thyroid surgery, no patient had received treatment of any kind. TCRdb reassembled clones from the PCR reads with MiXCR. Here the sample spans around 89,000 clones, 14% to 15% being singletons. Sequencing input: blood. The receptors shown here come from a female donor with papillary thyroid cancer or a benign thyroid nodule (not recorded which). Some clones in this sample may be carry-over from other donors' samples.

The chain carries TRBV30 and TRBJ2-7, with D uncertain. Germline V gene lookup returns CDR1 GTSNPN and CDR2 SVGIG (reference sequence). The CDR3 consists of 14 residues. Trimming pared 0 bases from V and 3 bases from J, leaving 12 bases between. CDR3 residues: CAWSVGSTSYEQYF. The CDR3 nucleotides read TGTGCCTGGAGTGTTGGCTCAACGAGCTACGAGCAGTACTTC.

V gene TRBV7-3 combines with J gene TRBJ2-1; 11 bases match TRBD2. This CDR3 has 18 residues. With V trimmed by 1 base and J by 7 bases, 12 bases remained unmatched. Germline V gene data show CDR1 as SGHTA and CDR2 as FQGTGA. The CDR3: CASSLIHTGTSGYNEQFF. CDR3 nucleotide sequence: TGTGCCAGCAGCTTAATCCATACCGGGACTAGCGGATATAATGAGCAGTTCTTC.

The chain couples TRBV12-3 or TRBV12-4 to TRBJ2-7; possibly TRBD1 for D (5 bases). Between the trimmed V and J ends, which lost 6 bases and 10 bases, there was a span of 31 bases. This CDR3 has 17 amino acids. CDR3 sequence (DNA): TGTGCCAGCAGCCCAGGGAATGGGGCTCTATGGTCCTACTATCAGTACTTC. Its protein is CASSPGNGALWSYYQYF.

This clone was observed at least ten times. The chain employs TRBV5-1 and TRBJ2-1; 9 nucleotides align to TRBD1. Looked up from germline, CDR1 is SGHRS and CDR2 is YFSETQ. This CDR3 contains 15 residues. The trim removed 0 bases at V and 6 bases at J, leaving 4 bases unmatched. The CDR3 DNA reads as TGCGCCAGCAGCTTGGGGACAGGGGCGTCCAATGAGCAGTTCTTC. Residues: CASSLGTGASNEQFF.

This clone was seen repeatedly, ten times or more. Other DNA sequences in the sample encode the same CDR3. The chain recombines TRBV4-1 with TRBJ2-1; the match to TRBD1 covers 7 bases. Germline V lookup: CDR1 MGHRA, CDR2 YSYEKL. The CDR3 consists of 18 residues. J gave up 7 bases and V 0 bases, and 15 bases lay outside the gene matches. The CDR3 protein is CASSQETGASYPTNEQFF. In nucleotides, the CDR3 is TGCGCCAGCAGCCAAGAAACAGGGGCGTCCTACCCTACAAATGAGCAGTTCTTC.

This clone showed up many times. The rearrangement links TRBV20-1 to TRBJ1-1; 9 positions agree with TRBD1. From germline, CDR1 is DFQATT and CDR2 SNEGSKA (reference sequence). The ends lost 4 bases at V and 6 bases at J; junction bases unmatched: 9. The CDR3 length is 14 residues. CDR3 in amino acids: CSATPGQGKAEAFF. Here the CDR3 DNA reads TGCAGTGCTACACCGGGACAGGGAAAAGCTGAAGCTTTCTTT.

To note about this clone: A read error may account for a junction end that differs from germline. The V gene is TRBV6-2 or TRBV6-3, the J gene TRBJ2-1, with 7 positions matching TRBD2. CDR3 size: 16 residues. Germline CDR1 MNHEY, CDR2 SVGEGT. DNA for the CDR3: TGTGCCAGCAGTTCCCTAGGCCGGGGGGTCCACAATGAGCATTTCTTC. Translating it yields CASSSLGRGVHNEHFF.

This clone was counted at least ten times. The chain is built from TRBV6-1 and TRBJ1-5; D gene unclear. The germline gives CDR1 MNHNS, CDR2 SASEGT. Deletions cut 10 bases from V and 5 bases from J, with 12 bases between. The CDR3 runs to 12 residues. CDR3 residues: CATGASHQPQHF. In DNA form, the CDR3 reads TGTGCCACGGGTGCCTCCCATCAGCCCCAGCATTTT.

This clone was recorded at least ten times. The chain combines TRBV12-3 or TRBV12-4 with TRBJ1-1; perhaps TRBD1 as D (6 bases). The CDR3 covers 17 residues. The V end lost 2 bases, the J end lost 5 bases, and 21 bases lay between the germline ends. The CDR3 region is CASSLTVRGRRETEAFF. The CDR3 DNA follows: TGTGCCAGCAGTTTAACGGTACGGGGGCGCAGAGAGACTGAAGCTTTCTTT.

This clone has ten or more counts. CDR3 sequence (DNA): TGTGCCAGCAGCCCTCCCGGGGTCATTCAGAACACCGGGGAGCTGTTTTTT. It specifies CASSPPGVIQNTGELFF. The chain has TRBV9 and TRBJ2-2, with D possibly TRBD2 on 5 matching bases. Deletions cut 4 bases from V and 1 base from J, with 17 bases between. The CDR3 loop spans 17 amino acids. Germline V gene data show CDR1 as SGDLS and CDR2 as YYNGEE.

V is TRBV4-2 and J is TRBJ1-6, with D hard to call. V was cut by 7 bases and J by 15 bases, with 19 bases left in between. Germline V gene lookup returns CDR1 LGHNA and CDR2 YNFKEQ. The CDR3 length is 13 residues. This chain's CDR3 is CASTETPGERLHF. CDR3 nucleotide sequence: TGTGCCAGCACCGAAACTCCGGGTGAACGCCTCCACTTT.

This clone was counted at least ten times. The chain uses TRBV18 and TRBJ1-2; 9 nucleotides align to TRBD1. Germline V gene sequence: CDR1 KGHSH, CDR2 LQKENI. Losses at the gene ends were 3 bases for V and 3 bases for J; bases not matched to a gene: 8. This CDR3 spans 16 amino acids. The CDR3 DNA reads TGTGCCAGCTCACCGGTTCGGGACAGGGTAGACTATGGCTACACCTTC. It specifies CASSPVRDRVDYGYTF. Variable domain in full (rest from reference TRBV18 and TRBJ1-2): NAGVMQNPRHLVRRRGQEARLRCSPMKGHSHVYWYRQLPEEGLKFMVYLQKENIIDESGMPKERFSAEFPKEGPSILRIQQVVRGDSAAYFCASSPVRDRVDYGYTFGSGTRLTVV.

This clone was recorded a few times. CDR3 bases: TGTGCCAGCAGCTTAGACCCGCCAGGAGCAACTAATGAAAAACTGTTTTTT. Translated: CASSLDPPGATNEKLFF. This chain connects TRBV7-6 to TRBJ1-4; D not resolved. The ends were cut back, 1 base at V and 0 bases at J, with 12 bases in the middle. Germline CDR1 reads SGHVS; CDR2 reads FNYEAQ. The CDR3 totals 17 residues.

V usage is TRBV19 and J usage is TRBJ2-6, with a possible D match to TRBD1 (6 bases). V shed 6 bases and J shed 2 bases, with 8 bases lying between them. From germline, CDR1 is LNHDA and CDR2 SQIVND (reference sequence). There are 14 residues in the CDR3. The CDR3 coding sequence is TGTGCCAGTAGCTCAGGGGCTGGGGCCAACGTCCTGACTTTC. As protein: CASSSGAGANVLTF.

The sample holds a few counts of this clone. The chain couples TRBV28 to TRBJ2-7; no firm D call. V shed 5 bases and J shed 1 base, with 9 bases lying between them. Germline loops: CDR1 MDHEN, CDR2 SYDVKM. There are 13 residues in the CDR3. In DNA form, the CDR3 reads TGTGCCAGCAGTCAAGGACCATCCTACGAGCAGTACTTC. It encodes CASSQGPSYEQYF.

This clone was seen at least ten times. The CDR3 loop is CASSLPGATWHF. In DNA, the CDR3 is TGTGCCAGCAGCCTCCCTGGGGCTACCTGGCATTTT. The chain recombines TRBV5-5 with TRBJ1-5, with a weak D call TRBD1 (5 bases). CDR3 length equals 12 residues. Trimming took 4 bases from V and 15 from J, leaving 17 bases between them. Germline V gene data show CDR1 as SGHKS and CDR2 as YYEKEE (reference sequence).

This clone is medium-sized in the sample. The chain's CDR3 is CASSRKPGATNEKLFF. The DNA of the CDR3 is TGTGCCAGCAGTAGAAAACCGGGCGCAACTAATGAAAAACTGTTTTTT. The genes are TRBV6-1 and TRBJ1-4; D ambiguous. The germline V and J ends were trimmed by 5 bases and 0 bases, with 13 bases remaining between them. In germline, CDR1 is MNHNS, CDR2 SASEGT. The CDR3 totals 16 residues.

This clone was counted at least ten times. The sample carries other DNA sequences with the same CDR3. The CDR3 nucleotides are TGTGCCAGCAGATCCGAGGAGCGGGGGCGGACAGATACGCAGTATTTT. Translated: CASRSEERGRTDTQYF. The V and J genes are TRBV12-3 or TRBV12-4 and TRBJ2-3; 8 bases map to TRBD2. The CDR3 spans 16 residues. V was clipped by 6 bases and J by 3 bases; unmatched bases: 11.

This clone was found many times. This CDR3 is also generated by other DNA sequences in the sample. V gene TRBV20-1 combines with J gene TRBJ2-3; D unresolved. Deletions cut 1 base from V and 4 bases from J, with 6 bases between. The CDR3 loop spans 12 amino acids. Germline CDR1 is DFQATT and CDR2 is SNEGSKA (reference sequence). CDR3 nucleotide sequence: TGCAGTGCTAGAGTCCAGGCAGATACGCAGTATTTT. Residues: CSARVQADTQYF.

This clone has at least ten counts. The V gene is TRBV7-2, the J gene TRBJ2-5; the match to TRBD2 covers 8 bases. This CDR3 has 17 amino acids. From germline, CDR1 is SGHTA and CDR2 FQGNSA. Trimming at V came to 1 base and at J to 1 base, leaving 8 bases not matched to a gene. In nucleotides, the CDR3 is TGTGCCAGCAGCTTAGTCGGCCGGCGGGGGGTCCAAGAGACCCAGTACTTC. Protein sequence: CASSLVGRRGVQETQYF.